This is a list of T cell receptor beta chains from one sample in a study of blood T cell repertoires in COVID-19. The repertoire was sequenced with immunoSEQ multiplex PCR; TCRdb's copy has only in-frame clones and lacks some. The sample contains 260,000 or so clones, 82% of which appear only once. The sequencing input was peripheral blood. The receptors were gathered from a woman in her 70s with acute or convalescent COVID-19. Each CDR3 is given with its conserved first and last residue. D genes are given only for firm matches. The size field is filled for only some rows; it gives once, few, many or a size class.

V: TRBV6-6
size: .
J: TRBJ2-5
D: TRBD2
DNA: TGTGCCAGCAGTGGTGGACTAGCGGGGGGCCGGGAGACCCAGTACTTC
CDR3: CASSGGLAGGRETQYF

V: TRBV3-1/TRBV3-2
size: .
J: TRBJ2-3
D: .
DNA: TGTGCCACCTACACAGGGTTGGAAGATACGCAGTATTTT
CDR3: CATYTGLEDTQYF

V: TRBV5-4
size: .
J: TRBJ1-2
D: TRBD1
DNA: TGTGCCAGCAGCCCCAGTGGACAGGGGGTCTATGGCTACACCTTC
CDR3: CASSPSGQGVYGYTF

V: TRBV12-3/TRBV12-4
size: .
J: TRBJ1-2
D: TRBD1
DNA: TGTGCCAGCAGCCCCGGCAGGGGGCATGGCTACACCTTC
CDR3: CASSPGRGHGYTF

V: TRBV2
size: .
J: TRBJ1-3
D: TRBD1
DNA: TGTGCCAGCAGGACAGGGCCAGGAAACACCATATATTTT
CDR3: CASRTGPGNTIYF

V: TRBV11-1
size: .
J: TRBJ1-4
D: .
DNA: TGTGCCAGCAGCTTAGGAGTCCGTGAAAAACTGTTTTTT
CDR3: CASSLGVREKLFF

V: TRBV30
size: few
J: TRBJ1-5
D: .
DNA: TGTGCCTGGAGTAATGCTGCGAGCAATCAGCCCCAGCATTTT
CDR3: CAWSNAASNQPQHF

V: TRBV10-2
size: .
J: TRBJ1-4
D: TRBD1
DNA: TGCGCCAGCACCGGGACAGGGGGAGGTGAAAAACTGTTTTTT
CDR3: CASTGTGGGEKLFF

V: TRBV5-1
size: .
J: TRBJ2-3
D: TRBD2
DNA: TGCGCCAGCAGCTTGAGGTGGGTAGCGGGATCCACAGATACGCAGTATTTT
CDR3: CASSLRWVAGSTDTQYF

V: TRBV6-9
size: .
J: TRBJ1-1
D: .
DNA: TGTGCCAGCACCCCCCTGCCGGGGACTGAAGCTTTCTTT
CDR3: CASTPLPGTEAFF

V: TRBV10-3
size: once
J: TRBJ1-2
D: TRBD1
DNA: TGTGCCACCCGAGGACAGGGGGACTATGGCTACACCTTC
CDR3: CATRGQGDYGYTF

V: TRBV29-1
size: .
J: TRBJ1-2
D: .
DNA: TGCAGCGTGACCGGGTTTCGAGCCTATGGCTACACCTTC
CDR3: CSVTGFRAYGYTF

V: TRBV10-3
size: .
J: TRBJ1-6
D: .
DNA: TGTGCCATCAGTGAGTCGTGGGGGGACTCACCCCTCCACTTT
CDR3: CAISESWGDSPLHF

V: TRBV6-5
size: .
J: TRBJ2-3
D: .
DNA: TGTGCCAGCAGTCCCCGCCGGGATGCAGATACGCAGTATTTT
CDR3: CASSPRRDADTQYF

V: TRBV20-1
size: .
J: TRBJ1-2
D: .
DNA: TGCAGTGCTAGTCCGGACTATGGCTACACCTTC
CDR3: CSASPDYGYTF

V: TRBV5-1
size: .
J: TRBJ1-1
D: TRBD1
DNA: TGCGCCAGCAGCTTCGGACAGGGAAACACTGAAGCTTTCTTT
CDR3: CASSFGQGNTEAFF

V: TRBV5-1
size: few
J: TRBJ1-5
D: TRBD1
DNA: TGCGCCAGCAGCTTCGCCGGGACAGGGACCGGTCAGCCCCAGCATTTT
CDR3: CASSFAGTGTGQPQHF

V: TRBV11-2
size: once
J: TRBJ1-6
D: TRBD1
DNA: TGTGCCAGCAGGACCGGGACAGATAATTCACCCCTCCACTTT
CDR3: CASRTGTDNSPLHF

V: TRBV6-2/TRBV6-3
size: .
J: TRBJ1-1
D: .
DNA: TGTGCCAGCAGTTATGGATGGAGGACTGAAGCTTTCTTT
CDR3: CASSYGWRTEAFF

V: TRBV29-1
size: .
J: TRBJ2-5
D: TRBD1
DNA: TGCAGCGGAACAGGGGCGGCCGAGACCCAGTACTTC
CDR3: CSGTGAAETQYF

V: TRBV5-1
size: .
J: TRBJ2-2
D: .
DNA: TGCGCCACCGATAGCGGTAACACCGGGGAGCTGTTTTTT
CDR3: CATDSGNTGELFF

V: TRBV6-5
size: few
J: TRBJ1-4
D: .
DNA: TGTGCCAGCAGTTACTCAGGGGCGAGGAATGAAAAACTGTTTTTT
CDR3: CASSYSGARNEKLFF

V: TRBV5-4
size: .
J: TRBJ1-2
D: .
DNA: TGTGCCAGCAGGCAACCGACTGACAGCTATGGCTACACCTTC
CDR3: CASRQPTDSYGYTF

V: TRBV21-1
size: few
J: TRBJ1-4
D: .
DNA: TGTGCCAGCAGCAGGATAACCAGGGGACAACGTGAAAAACTGTTTTTT
CDR3: CASSRITRGQREKLFF

V: TRBV2
size: .
J: TRBJ2-3
D: .
DNA: TGTGCCAGCACCCCGGACTCAAGCACAGATACGCAGTATTTT
CDR3: CASTPDSSTDTQYF

V: TRBV2
size: few
J: TRBJ1-1
D: TRBD1
DNA: TGTGCCAGCAGTGAAGGAGGGATGACAGGGGGCACTGAAGCTTTCTTT
CDR3: CASSEGGMTGGTEAFF

V: TRBV6-1
size: .
J: TRBJ1-5
D: .
DNA: TGTGCCAGCAGTGAAATGGGTTTAGCGAGTCAGCCCCAGCATTTT
CDR3: CASSEMGLASQPQHF

V: TRBV27
size: .
J: TRBJ1-2
D: TRBD1
DNA: TGTGCCAGCAGCCTGGACAGGGCCTATGGCTACACCTTC
CDR3: CASSLDRAYGYTF

V: TRBV30
size: .
J: TRBJ1-1
D: TRBD1
DNA: TGTGCCTGGAATGCGGGACAGCGCACTGAAGCTTTCTTT
CDR3: CAWNAGQRTEAFF

V: TRBV6-2/TRBV6-3
size: few
J: TRBJ1-3
D: .
DNA: TGTGCCAGCAGTACCCGACAGAACTCTGGAAACACCATATATTTT
CDR3: CASSTRQNSGNTIYF

V: TRBV3-1/TRBV3-2
size: .
J: TRBJ1-1
D: TRBD1
DNA: TGTGCCAGCAGCCCAACGACAGGGGTGGGGAACACTGAAGCTTTCTTT
CDR3: CASSPTTGVGNTEAFF

V: TRBV24-1
size: few
J: TRBJ2-2
D: .
DNA: TGTGCCACCAGTGGAGTAAACACCGGGGAGCTGTTTTTT
CDR3: CATSGVNTGELFF

V: TRBV12-1
size: once
J: TRBJ1-1
D: .
DNA: TGTGCCAGCAGCTTGCTGGCCGGGACAGCCAACGAAGCTTTCTTT
CDR3: CASSLLAGTANEAFF